The 6 T cell receptor beta chains presented below share a single source sample, sequenced in a study of neurological immune-mediated disorders. TCRdb fed the 5' RACE reads into MiXCR, producing one record per CDR3 protein. The data show about 70,000 distinct CDR3 sequences, under 5.5% seen once. The source material was PBMCs. The receptors stem from a woman aged 70 to 79 with multiple sclerosis.

At least ten counts were recorded for this clonotype. The J gene is TRBJ1-1, the V gene TRBV7-9, with unresolved D. The CDR3 length is 14 residues. The V and J ends lost 1 base and 0 bases respectively, with 6 bases between them. CDR1 and CDR2 (germline): SEHNR, FQNEAQ (reference sequence). The CDR3 DNA reads TGTGCCAGCAGCTTAGTCGGATTGAACACTGAAGCTTTCTTT. It encodes CASSLVGLNTEAFF.

This clonotype was seen ten or more times. The CDR3 region is CASRIGLAGDNEQFF. Here the CDR3 DNA reads TGTGCCAGCAGGATAGGACTAGCGGGAGACAATGAGCAGTTCTTC. This chain joins TRBV7-2 and TRBJ2-1, with 13 bases matching TRBD2. Germline V gives CDR1 SGHTA, CDR2 FQGNSA. The ends lost 6 bases at V and 5 bases at J; junction bases unmatched: 4. The CDR3 loop spans 15 amino acids.

This clonotype was recorded many times. V usage is TRBV25-1 and J usage is TRBJ1-4; D is undetermined. This CDR3 has 14 amino acids. V was clipped by 2 bases and J by 5 bases, with 9 bases between them. Germline V CDR1 and CDR2: MGHDK, SYGVNS. The CDR3 loop reads CASSEAARNEKLFF. The CDR3 region has the DNA TGTGCCAGCAGTGAAGCAGCCAGGAATGAAAAACTGTTTTTT.

The table lists this clonotype with many counts. This rearrangement joins TRBV6-6 to TRBJ2-3; D perhaps matches TRBD1 (7 bases). CDR1 MNHNY and CDR2 SVGAGI come from the germline V gene (reference sequence). The germline V and J ends were trimmed by 0 bases and 5 bases, with 12 bases remaining between them. This CDR3 region has 15 residues. CDR3: CASSYSSGGKDTQYF. The CDR3 coding sequence is TGTGCCAGCAGTTACTCTTCAGGGGGGAAAGATACGCAGTATTTT.

This clonotype was seen many times. V gene TRBV3-1 combines with J gene TRBJ1-5, with D unclear. Germline CDR1 LGHDT, CDR2 YNNKEL (reference sequence). With 1 base removed from V and 6 bases from J, the gap between germline ends came to 7 bases. The CDR3 has 13 residues. The CDR3 DNA is TGTGCCAGCAGCCAAGTGGGGAGTCAGCCCCAGCATTTT. It codes for CASSQVGSQPQHF.

This clonotype was observed many times. This chain links TRBV12-5 with TRBJ1-5; 8 bases match TRBD1. The CDR3 contains 14 residues. Germline CDR1 reads LGHNT; CDR2 reads FRNRAP. V lost 6 bases to trimming and J lost 2 bases; unmatched junction nucleotides: 3. CDR3 region: CASGLTGGNQPQHF. CDR3 nucleotides: TGTGCTAGTGGCCTGACAGGGGGCAATCAGCCCCAGCATTTT.